Listed below are T cell receptor beta chains from one sample, sequenced in a study of regulatory T cells in long-lasting Graves disease. MiXCR was run by TCRdb on the multiplex PCR reads, yielding one entry per CDR3 protein. The data contain 300,000 to 350,000 distinct CDR3 sequences, about 20% of them singletons. This sample comprised peripheral blood mononuclear cells (PBMCs), obtained when the disease was refractory, from a patient treated with antithyroid drugs. The receptors derive from a female donor with Graves disease. Each CDR3 is given with its conserved first and last residue. D genes are given only for firm matches. Clone size appears in some rows only: once, few, many, or a class for an expanded clone.

J,V,length,size,D,CDR3,DNA
TRBJ1-6,TRBV7-9,13,NA,TRBD1,CTSSGQGISPLHF,TGTACCAGCAGCGGACAGGGTATTTCACCCCTCCACTTT
TRBJ1-1,TRBV5-1,13,many,NA,CASRLEMNTEAFF,TGCGCCAGCAGGCTGGAGATGAACACTGAAGCTTTCTTT
TRBJ2-7,TRBV24-1,14,few,NA,CATPGEGGHYEQYF,TGTGCCACCCCCGGGGAGGGGGGCCACTACGAGCAGTACTTC
TRBJ1-4,TRBV4-2,16,few,NA,CASSQGTGMVNEKLFF,TGTGCCAGCAGCCAAGGAACAGGGATGGTTAATGAAAAACTGTTTTTT
TRBJ2-7,TRBV28,15,many,TRBD1,CASSSGGQGSLQAYF,TGTGCCAGCAGTTCCGGGGGACAGGGGTCCCTGCAGGCGTACTTC
TRBJ2-6,TRBV30,15,NA,NA,CAWTKGAGGANVLTF,TGTGCCTGGACCAAGGGGGCGGGAGGGGCCAACGTCCTGACTTTC
TRBJ2-1,TRBV24-1,13,NA,NA,CATSDLAHNEQFF,TGTGCCACCAGTGATTTGGCCCACAATGAGCAGTTCTTC
TRBJ2-2,TRBV2,16,many,NA,CASSELGPANTGELFF,TGTGCCAGCAGTGAACTGGGGCCCGCGAACACCGGGGAGCTGTTTTTT
TRBJ1-3,TRBV13,19,few,TRBD1,CASSLLGLGQVGPGNTIYF,TGTGCCAGCAGCTTACTGGGATTGGGACAGGTCGGGCCTGGAAACACCATATATTTT
TRBJ2-7,TRBV4-2,17,few,NA,CASSQEAGAYSSYEQYF,TGTGCCAGCAGCCAAGAAGCCGGGGCTTATAGCTCCTACGAGCAGTACTTC
TRBJ2-1,TRBV5-1,15,NA,NA,CASSKVQGSYNEQFF,TGCGCCAGCAGCAAGGTTCAGGGTTCCTACAATGAGCAGTTCTTC
TRBJ1-2,TRBV4-1,18,many,NA,CASRAPGQGWPSNYGYTF,TGCGCCAGCAGAGCGCCAGGGCAGGGATGGCCGTCTAACTATGGCTACACCTTC
TRBJ2-7,TRBV6-2/TRBV6-3,16,many,NA,CASSYLSGGRFYEQYF,TGTGCCAGCAGTTACTTGAGTGGGGGACGATTCTACGAGCAGTACTTC
TRBJ1-4,TRBV19,13,many,TRBD1,CASTGQGYEKLFF,TGTGCCAGTACGGGACAGGGGTATGAAAAACTGTTTTTT
TRBJ1-3,TRBV10-3,15,NA,NA,CAITEERYPGNTIYF,TGTGCCATCACCGAGGAAAGGTATCCTGGAAACACCATATATTTT
TRBJ2-5,TRBV20-1,14,few,NA,CSASFGGHFGTQYF,TGCAGTGCGAGTTTCGGGGGCCACTTTGGGACCCAGTACTTC
TRBJ2-3,TRBV7-8,15,NA,NA,CASSLWGSGLDTQYF,TGTGCCAGCAGCTTATGGGGGAGCGGTTTGGATACGCAGTATTTT
TRBJ1-5,TRBV20-1,14,many,TRBD1,CSARTGSGNQPQHF,TGCAGTGCTAGGACAGGGTCGGGGAATCAGCCCCAGCATTTT
TRBJ2-6,TRBV7-8,16,NA,NA,CASSAIQGSGANVLTF,TGTGCCAGCAGCGCAATTCAGGGGTCTGGGGCCAACGTCCTGACTTTC
TRBJ1-4,TRBV4-1,16,NA,NA,CASSQPIRDTREKLFF,TGCGCCAGCAGCCAGCCGATCAGGGATACGCGGGAAAAACTGTTTTTT
TRBJ1-4,TRBV7-2,23,NA,NA,CASSLVWDFTYVVSPSTNEKLFF,TGTGCCAGCAGCTTAGTTTGGGACTTTACGTACGTGGTTTCCCCCTCTACCAATGAAAAACTGTTTTTT
TRBJ2-5,TRBV29-1,14,many,NA,CSVGELDGGETQYF,TGCAGCGTTGGGGAATTGGATGGAGGGGAGACCCAGTACTTC
TRBJ1-2,TRBV10-3,12,many,NA,CAIKDSGIWHTF,TGTGCCATAAAGGACAGTGGGATTTGGCACACCTTC
TRBJ1-2,TRBV27,14,many,NA,CASSPIGGTYGYTF,TGTGCCAGCAGTCCTATAGGGGGAACCTATGGCTACACCTTC
TRBJ1-3,TRBV20-1,19,NA,TRBD1,CSARRRGFAGQGARNTIYF,TGCAGTGCTAGACGTCGAGGGTTCGCGGGACAGGGGGCGCGAAACACCATATATTTT
TRBJ2-2,TRBV10-3,23,NA,NA,CAISELYLAGEGDRVRNTGELFF,TGTGCCATCAGTGAGTTATATCTAGCCGGCGAGGGGGATAGGGTGCGGAACACCGGGGAGCTGTTTTTT
TRBJ1-2,TRBV24-1,13,many,NA,CATSAGGAYGYTF,TGTGCCACCAGTGCGGGGGGCGCCTATGGCTACACCTTC
TRBJ2-2,TRBV10-3,14,NA,TRBD1,CATSRDRDTGELFF,TGTGCCACAAGCCGGGACAGGGACACCGGGGAGCTGTTTTTT
TRBJ2-2,TRBV11-3,16,NA,TRBD2,CASSARLAGDTGELFF,TGTGCCAGCAGCGCTAGACTAGCGGGAGACACCGGGGAGCTGTTTTTT
TRBJ1-5,TRBV28,16,many,TRBD1,CASSFESGGTNQPQHF,TGTGCCAGCAGTTTCGAGTCAGGGGGTACGAATCAGCCCCAGCATTTT
TRBJ2-7,TRBV20-1,15,NA,NA,CSARDHGESSYEQYF,TGCAGTGCTAGAGATCATGGGGAGAGCTCCTACGAGCAGTACTTC
TRBJ1-5,TRBV12-3/TRBV12-4,13,NA,NA,CASSTSGNQPQHF,TGTGCCAGCAGTACGTCAGGCAATCAGCCCCAGCATTTT
TRBJ2-7,TRBV19,15,NA,NA,CASSSLRGPSYEQYF,TGTGCCAGTAGTTCCCTAAGAGGACCCAGCTACGAGCAGTACTTC